The entry below describes one T cell receptor beta chain. This entry is derived from a study of blood T cell repertoires in COVID-19. Produced via immunoSEQ multiplex PCR; TCRdb's table is partial and in-frame only. Seen here are 300,000 or so clones, just over 85% observed once, and the top ten hold about 10%. Those enrolled, adults aged about 18 to 89 years, came from some 25 US areas. Cohorts were based on clinical histories the participants reported. Sequenced: PBMCs or T cells enriched from blood (not recorded which). This TCR was recovered from a woman between 18 and 29 years old who had recovered from COVID-19.

CDR3 in amino acids: CASRLSSRGELFF. In nucleotides, the CDR3 is TGTGCCAGCAGACTCTCTTCTCGAGGGGAGCTGTTTTTT. V and J are TRBV27 and TRBJ2-2; D not certain. CDR3 length: 13 amino acids. V gave up 6 bases and J gave up 8 bases, with 13 bases separating them. CDR1 and CDR2 (germline): MNHEY, SMNVEV (reference sequence).